The TCR beta chain under discussion was sequenced for a study of a mutant IDH1 vaccine in newly diagnosed glioma (TCRdb year 2021). About the study as a whole: In the chemotherapy-containing groups, vaccination started alongside temozolomide cycles, whereas in patients who had radiotherapy alone it started 4-6 weeks after radiotherapy. Before enrollment, most patients had been given radiochemotherapy with temozolomide as standard therapy, while the rest had received either radiotherapy alone or temozolomide alone. Of the approximately 33 treated patients, roughly 60% were male and approximately 38% were female, and the mean age was approximately 39 years. Six visits were used for peripheral blood collection: V03 (baseline), V05, V07, V10, V12 and V13. For exploratory analyses, longitudinal TCRB deep sequencing was carried out in roughly 23 treated patients wherever samples were available. The week-35 safety follow-up was designated visit V12, and the week-47 end of study was designated visit V13.

The receptor library was made with the immunoSEQ multiplex PCR assay. Rearranged TCR beta chain sequences were amplified using the hsTCRB Kit according to the manufacturer's protocol. Sequencing of TCRB libraries was carried out on an Illumina MiSeq. The study's own analysis went as follows. The kit vendor's proprietary platform handled demultiplexing, trimming and gene mapping. TCRdb took over this immuneACCESS table, retaining in-frame rearrangements with V and J assigned. Such tables are incomplete; in checked studies, under half of the missing clones stem from an unresolved V gene, and the remainder is unexplained. Clone size and the V and J calls come from that table; the DNA yielded D and trimming. This sample gives around 32,000 clones in total; roughly four fifths of them show up just once. The ten top clones hold over 6% of the sample. In the case of this clone: Its antigen is unknown. No base-level quality is on record; no much larger clone is a single base apart.

In light of the paper, this sample's time point label describes: week 35, safety follow-up. Each vaccine dose was 300 ug of a 20-mer mutant IDH1 peptide in Montanide, given subcutaneously with topical imiquimod. Patients were given eight vaccinations, in weeks 1, 3, 5, 7, 11, 15, 19 and 23, which matched visits V03 through V10. All donors had newly diagnosed IDH1-mutant astrocytomas of WHO grade 3 or 4 that showed loss of nuclear ATRX. The samples were drawn from NOA16, a multicentre, single-arm, open-label phase I trial in Germany that tested a mutant IDH1 peptide vaccine in humans for the first time. Genomic DNA for TCRB sequencing was extracted from EDTA blood using the DNeasy Blood and Tissue Kit. V and J are trimmed by 4 bases and 4 bases, and the gene matches miss 0 bases of the junction. The CDR3 spans 13 residues, from the cysteine through the phenylalanine. The retained sequence is limited to the CDR3, 39 bases, with the frame set at the first base. CDR1 SQVTM and CDR2 ANQGSEA are derived from the germline V gene.

Results the study describes overall, beyond this receptor: Pseudoprogression appeared unrelated to alterations in the top peripheral T cell clonotypes detected by TCRB sequencing. PBMC samples for TCRB deep sequencing were selected based on availability. The authors stated that sample limitations prevented analyses of patient blood samples from being reproduced. Immune responses induced by the vaccine were seen in roughly 95% of patients across multiple MHC alleles.

The V and J genes are TRBV29-1 and TRBJ2-3, with 12 central nucleotides matching TRBD2. The sequence came from a woman between 18 and 29 years old with glioma. The sequenced sample was PBMCs, obtained from a glioma patient whose treatment included an IDH1 peptide vaccine. The CDR3 in this case is CSVASGGADTQYF. The sequenced DNA is TGCAGCGTTGCTAGCGGGGGGGCAGATACGCAGTATTTT.